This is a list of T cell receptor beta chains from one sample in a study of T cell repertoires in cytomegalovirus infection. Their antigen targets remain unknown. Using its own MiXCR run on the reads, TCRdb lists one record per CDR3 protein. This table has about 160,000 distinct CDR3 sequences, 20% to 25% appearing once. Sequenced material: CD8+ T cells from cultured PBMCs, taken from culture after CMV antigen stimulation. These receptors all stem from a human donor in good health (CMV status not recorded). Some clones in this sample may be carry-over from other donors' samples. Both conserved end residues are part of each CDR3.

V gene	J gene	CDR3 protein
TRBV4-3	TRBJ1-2	CASSPAGLGNYGYTF
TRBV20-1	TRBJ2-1	CSARDARGGIEQFF
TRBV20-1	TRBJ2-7	CSARGQVHYEQYF
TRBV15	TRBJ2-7	CATSPEGGVIYEQYF
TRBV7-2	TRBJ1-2	CASNPTITGGAGYGYTF
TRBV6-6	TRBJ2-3	CASSYSRAHTQYF
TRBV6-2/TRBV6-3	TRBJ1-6	CASSGVLHSNSPLHF
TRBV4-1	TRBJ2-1	CASSQGLLQGPRGNEQFF
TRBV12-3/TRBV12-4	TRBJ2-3	CASSWTSGYTDTQYF
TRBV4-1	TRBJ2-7	CASSPPGYYEQYF